A single T cell receptor (beta chain) is shown here with its context. The data stem from a study of blood T cell repertoires in COVID-19. Study-level background: The origin of the acute and convalescent COVID-19 samples was the United States, Italy and Spain. Sources were T cells, B-cell-depleted T cells, or PBMCs; the material itself was cDNA or gDNA.

Unmatched junction bases numbered 6, after V lost 4 bases and J lost 6 bases. This CDR3 is 13 amino acids long. The germline V gene encodes CDR1 MNHEY and CDR2 SVGAGI. In the source study's methods: Amplification of reference gene primers provided the estimated nucleated cell counts. Generated by immunoSEQ multiplex PCR, the TCRdb table keeps only in-frame clones and is missing some. The V and J calls and the clone size are those of that table, but D and trimming were determined from the DNA. The sample records under 55,000 clones, about 88% being singletons. The TCR comes from a human donor in a cohort sampled during active COVID-19. Specimen: peripheral blood. This chain joins TRBV6-5 and TRBJ2-7; TRBD2 matches 7 bases. The CDR3 sequence is CASSFSGGGEQYF. The CDR3 nucleotides are TGTGCCAGCAGTTTTTCGGGGGGAGGCGAGCAGTACTTC.